This T cell receptor (beta chain) was profiled in a study of shared clonotypes between healthy human individuals. Study findings and constraints: Depth of sequencing was expected to influence donor clonotype sharing.

CDR3 length: 14 residues. J lost 2 bases, V lost 6 bases, and 6 bases had no gene match. Germline lookup yields CDR1 MNHEY and CDR2 SVGAGI. This clone appeared once. No antigen is known for it. Assay used: immunoSEQ multiplex PCR; TCRdb lists only in-frame clones, some missing. The sample consists of around 2.1 million clones, about 92% of them appearing once. Naive CD8 populations comprised CD45RO-negative cells positively selected for CCR7, excluding terminally differentiated effector memory CD45RA+ cells. The origin of this receptor is a man aged 18 to 35 in good health. Some clones in this sample may be carry-over from other donors' samples. The J gene is TRBJ1-2, the V gene TRBV6-5; 7 bases line up with TRBD1. Sequenced: naive CD8+ T cells from PBMCs. As DNA, the CDR3 is TGTGCCAGCAGCCACAGGGGACAGAACTATGGCTACACCTTC. Its translation is CASSHRGQNYGYTF.